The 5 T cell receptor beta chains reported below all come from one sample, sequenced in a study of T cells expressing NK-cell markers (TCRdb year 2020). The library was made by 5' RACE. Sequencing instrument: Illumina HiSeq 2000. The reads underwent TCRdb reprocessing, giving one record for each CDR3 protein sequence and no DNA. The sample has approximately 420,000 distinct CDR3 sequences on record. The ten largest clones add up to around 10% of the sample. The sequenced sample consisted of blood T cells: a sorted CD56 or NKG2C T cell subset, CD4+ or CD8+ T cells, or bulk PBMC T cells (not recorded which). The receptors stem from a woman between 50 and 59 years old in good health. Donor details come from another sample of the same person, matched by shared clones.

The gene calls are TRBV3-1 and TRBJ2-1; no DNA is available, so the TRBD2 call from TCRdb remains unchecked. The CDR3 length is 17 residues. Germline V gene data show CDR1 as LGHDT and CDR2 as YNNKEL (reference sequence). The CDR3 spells CASSQDLAGGKYNEQFF.

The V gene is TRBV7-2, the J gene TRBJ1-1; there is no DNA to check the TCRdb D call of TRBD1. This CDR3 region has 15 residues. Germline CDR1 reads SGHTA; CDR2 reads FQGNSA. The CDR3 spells CASSLVPGPGTEAFF.

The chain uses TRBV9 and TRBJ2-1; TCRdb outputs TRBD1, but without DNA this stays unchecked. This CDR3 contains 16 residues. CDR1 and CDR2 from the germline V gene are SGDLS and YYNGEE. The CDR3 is CASSRTGGSSYNEQFF. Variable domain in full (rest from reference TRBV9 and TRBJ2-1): DSGVTQTPKHLITATGQRVTLRCSPRSGDLSVYWYQQSLDQGLQFLIQYYNGEERAKGNILERFSAQQFPDLHSELNLSSLELGDSALYFCASSRTGGSSYNEQFFGPGTRLTVL.

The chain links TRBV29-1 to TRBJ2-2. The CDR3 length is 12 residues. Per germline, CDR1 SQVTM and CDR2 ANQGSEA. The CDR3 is CSAGTAAGELFF.

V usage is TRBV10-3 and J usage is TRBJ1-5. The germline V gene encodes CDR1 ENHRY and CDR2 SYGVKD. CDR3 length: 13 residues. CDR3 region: CAISEAGGQPQHF.